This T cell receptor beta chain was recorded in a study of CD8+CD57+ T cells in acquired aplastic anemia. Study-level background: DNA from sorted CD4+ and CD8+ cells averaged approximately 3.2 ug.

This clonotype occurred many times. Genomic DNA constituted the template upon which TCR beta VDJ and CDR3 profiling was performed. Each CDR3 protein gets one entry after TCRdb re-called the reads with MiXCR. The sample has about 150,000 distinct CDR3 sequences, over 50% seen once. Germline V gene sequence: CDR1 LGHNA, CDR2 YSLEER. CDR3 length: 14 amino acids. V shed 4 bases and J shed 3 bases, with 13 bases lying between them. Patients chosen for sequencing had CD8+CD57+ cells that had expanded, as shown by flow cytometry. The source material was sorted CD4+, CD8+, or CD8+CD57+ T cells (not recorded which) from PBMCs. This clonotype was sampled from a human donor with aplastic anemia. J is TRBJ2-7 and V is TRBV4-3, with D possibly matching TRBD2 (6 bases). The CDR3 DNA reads TGCGCCAGCAGCCCTTTCGGGGGTGGCTACGAGCAGTACTTC. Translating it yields CASSPFGGGYEQYF.